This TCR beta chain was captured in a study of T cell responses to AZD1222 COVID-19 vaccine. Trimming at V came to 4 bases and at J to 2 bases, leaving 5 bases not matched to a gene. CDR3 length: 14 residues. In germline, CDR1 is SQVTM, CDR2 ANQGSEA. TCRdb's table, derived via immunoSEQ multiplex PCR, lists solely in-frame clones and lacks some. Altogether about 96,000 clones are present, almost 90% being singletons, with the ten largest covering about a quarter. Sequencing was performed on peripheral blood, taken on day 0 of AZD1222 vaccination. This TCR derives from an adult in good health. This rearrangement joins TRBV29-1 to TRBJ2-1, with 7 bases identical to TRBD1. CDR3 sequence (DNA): TGCAGCGTTGTGGGGGACAGCACCTACAATGAGCAGTTCTTC. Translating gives CSVVGDSTYNEQFF.